The 9 T cell receptor beta chains below come from one sample, sequenced in a study of cytomegalovirus exposure and HLA in healthy donors. The PCR ran on 60 Vbeta and 13 Jbeta primers. Data came from immunoSEQ multiplex PCR; TCRdb stores just in-frame clones and leaves some out. The sample carries approximately 130,000 clones, 60% to 80% recorded once. Input material: PBMCs. All receptors derive from a man over 45 in good health and CMV-seronegative.

This chain connects TRBV5-1 to TRBJ1-1; D perhaps matches TRBD1 (5 bases). The CDR3 covers 13 residues. Germline CDR1 SGHRS, CDR2 YFSETQ. V was clipped by 0 bases and J by 4 bases, with 7 bases between them. CDR3 amino acids: CASSLGQPTEAFF. CDR3 in DNA: TGCGCCAGCAGCTTGGGACAGCCCACTGAAGCTTTCTTT.

The sample holds a few counts of this clone. The gene calls are TRBV2 and TRBJ1-1; 10 bases line up with TRBD1. The CDR3 is 15 amino acids. Germline V gene data show CDR1 as SNHLY and CDR2 as FYNNEI. V lost 1 base, J lost 11 bases, and 10 bases stayed unmatched. This CDR3 reads CASSEELVTGGGAFF. Here the CDR3 DNA reads TGTGCCAGCAGTGAAGAGTTGGTGACAGGGGGCGGGGCTTTCTTT.

The gene calls are TRBV2 and TRBJ2-5, with D tentatively TRBD2 (7 bases). The CDR3 sequence is 14 residues long. Per the germline V gene, CDR1 is SNHLY and CDR2 is FYNNEI. V was trimmed by 7 bases and J by 5 bases, leaving 17 bases between them. The CDR3: CASIQGGEQETQYF. The CDR3 region has the DNA TGTGCCAGCATCCAAGGGGGGGAGCAGGAGACCCAGTACTTC.

This clone was counted between two and nine times. The J gene is TRBJ1-1, the V gene TRBV20-1, with D unclear. Germline CDR1 is DFQATT and CDR2 is SNEGSKA (reference sequence). The V and J ends lost 3 bases and 6 bases respectively, with 8 bases between them. The CDR3 contains 11 residues. The CDR3: CSASNTPEAFF. The CDR3 nucleotides read TGCAGTGCTAGCAACACCCCTGAAGCTTTCTTT.

This clone was observed once. The chain is built from TRBV5-1 and TRBJ1-2; unclear D gene. Germline V gene sequence: CDR1 SGHRS, CDR2 YFSETQ. The CDR3 spans 14 residues. With 4 bases removed from V and 8 bases from J, the gap between germline ends came to 18 bases. This chain's CDR3 is CASSRDPSVEGYTF. The CDR3 coding sequence is TGCGCCAGCAGCCGCGATCCTTCGGTGGAGGGCTACACCTTC.

The chain uses TRBV15 and TRBJ2-7; TRBD2 agrees at 14 bases. Per the germline V gene, CDR1 is LNHNV and CDR2 is YYDKDF (reference sequence). V gave up 3 bases and J gave up 4 bases; unmatched junction bases: 2. The CDR3 consists of 15 residues. The CDR3 DNA reads as TGTGCCACCAGCAGGGGGACTAGCGGGGGTTACGAGCAGTACTTC. Translated: CATSRGTSGGYEQYF.

J is TRBJ2-2 and V is TRBV11-2, with TRBD1 as a possible D gene (6 bases). CDR1 and CDR2 from the germline V gene are SGHAT and FQNNGV. This CDR3 is built from 16 residues. Between the trimmed V and J ends, which lost 5 bases and 3 bases, there was a span of 16 bases. CDR3 sequence (DNA): TGTGCCAGCAGCCACGGACAGCGCATTTACACCGGGGAGCTGTTTTTT. Its translation: CASSHGQRIYTGELFF.

The chain joins TRBV7-8 to TRBJ2-2; D remains ambiguous. The CDR3 consists of 15 residues. V dropped 5 bases and J dropped 1 base, with 11 bases sitting between them. Germline V lookup: CDR1 SGHVS, CDR2 FQNEAQ. The CDR3: CASSPYKLNTGELFF. CDR3 coding DNA: TGTGCCAGCAGCCCGTATAAACTGAACACCGGGGAGCTGTTTTTT.

This clone was counted once. J is TRBJ1-5 and V is TRBV18; 10 bases match TRBD1. The J segment lost 0 bases and the V segment lost 2 bases, leaving 1 base of the junction unmatched. CDR1 and CDR2 (germline): KGHSH, LQKENI. The CDR3 runs 16 residues. The CDR3 bases are TGTGCCAGCTCACCAGGGACAGGGGTTAGCAATCAGCCCCAGCATTTT. As protein: CASSPGTGVSNQPQHF.